The rows below give T cell receptor beta chains drawn from one sample of a study of blood T cell repertoires in COVID-19. The table came from immunoSEQ multiplex PCR; TCRdb's copy has only in-frame clones and leaves some out. The data show 150,000 to 200,000 clones, with over 80% seen just once and approximately 8.2% held by the top ten. The sample consisted of peripheral blood. These receptors came from a woman older than 75 with COVID-19, enrolled during active disease. The CDR3 runs from the conserved cysteine through the conserved F or W. D genes are given only for firm matches. The size field is filled for only some rows; it gives once, few, many or a size class.

>NA|TRBJ2-2|NA|TRBV9|15
TGTGCCAGCAGCGTAGTCAGGGGTAACACCGGGGAGCTGTTTTTT
CASSVVRGNTGELFF
>NA|TRBJ1-1|NA|TRBV20-1|11
TGCAGTGCTAGAAGCAACACTGAAGCTTTCTTT
CSARSNTEAFF
>TRBD1|TRBJ1-4|NA|TRBV10-3|14
TGTGCCATAGCCGGACAGGGGCGAAATGAAAAACTGTTTTTT
CAIAGQGRNEKLFF
>NA|TRBJ1-2|once|TRBV9|16
TGTGCCAGCAGCGTAGGTGGGACAAGAGGTAACTATGGCTACACCTTC
CASSVGGTRGNYGYTF
>TRBD2|TRBJ2-1|NA|TRBV19|15
TGTGCCAGTAGCCTGCGGGGGGCATCCTACAATGAGCAGTTCTTC
CASSLRGASYNEQFF
>TRBD1|TRBJ1-5|few|TRBV3-1/TRBV3-2|14
TGTGCCAGCAGCCAGACAGGGGATGGCCAGCCCCAGCATTTT
CASSQTGDGQPQHF
>TRBD1|TRBJ2-7|NA|TRBV5-4|15
TGTGCCAGCAGCTTGACGGGACAGGGCTTCCACGAGCAGTACTTC
CASSLTGQGFHEQYF
>TRBD2|TRBJ2-7|once|TRBV5-4|15
TGTGCCAGCAGCTCTAGGACTAGCGTGGTGTACGAGCAGTACTTC
CASSSRTSVVYEQYF
>NA|TRBJ1-3|NA|TRBV9|14
TGTGCCAGCACTCGACAAAATACTGGAAACACCATATATTTT
CASTRQNTGNTIYF
>TRBD1|TRBJ2-6|NA|TRBV29-1|14
TGCAGCGCCGGACAGGGAGGTGGGGCCAACGTCCTGACTTTC
CSAGQGGGANVLTF
>TRBD1|TRBJ2-7|NA|TRBV6-5|14
TGTGCCAGCCGGAGGGACAGGTGGACCTACGAGCAGTACTTC
CASRRDRWTYEQYF
>NA|TRBJ1-1|NA|TRBV5-4|12
TGTGCCAGCAGCCCGGAGGGCACTGAAGCTTTCTTT
CASSPEGTEAFF
>TRBD2|TRBJ2-3|once|TRBV4-1|16
TGCGCCAGCAGCCACAGCGGGACCGTTAGCACAGATACGCAGTATTTT
CASSHSGTVSTDTQYF
>NA|TRBJ2-7|NA|TRBV11-2|13
TGTGCCAGCAGCGCGTCCAGGGTGGGGGAGCAGTACTTC
CASSASRVGEQYF
>NA|TRBJ2-7|NA|TRBV10-3|14
TGTGCCATCAGTCCCTTGGGCAGGGGCGGCGAGCAGTACTTC
CAISPLGRGGEQYF
>TRBD1|TRBJ1-5|NA|TRBV28|13
TGTGCCAGCAGGGGGACAGGGACAGGGCCCCAGCATTTT
CASRGTGTGPQHF
>TRBD1|TRBJ1-5|NA|TRBV2|14
TGTGCCAGCATCCCGGGACAGGGGTCCCAGCCCCAGCATTTT
CASIPGQGSQPQHF
>TRBD1|TRBJ1-5|NA|TRBV7-2|14
TGTGCCAGCAGCCCCGACAGGGTATCTCAGCCCCAGCATTTT
CASSPDRVSQPQHF
>TRBD1|TRBJ1-2|NA|TRBV4-1|14
TGCGCCAGCAGCCAAGAGACAGGGTTTAAGGGCTACACCTTC
CASSQETGFKGYTF
>TRBD1|TRBJ2-2|NA|TRBV2|14
TGTGCCAGCCAGGGGGTTAGTGTCACCGGGGAGCTGTTTTTT
CASQGVSVTGELFF
>NA|TRBJ2-4|NA|TRBV28|12
TGTGCCAGCACTGGAGGGTTGGACATTCAGTACTTC
CASTGGLDIQYF
>NA|TRBJ1-2|NA|TRBV5-1|14
TGCGCCAGCAGCTTGGGGTCTGCAGGGTACGGCTACACCTTC
CASSLGSAGYGYTF
>NA|TRBJ2-3|NA|TRBV5-6|14
TGTGCCAGCACCTTTAATGCGGAGGCAGATACGCAGTATTTT
CASTFNAEADTQYF
>NA|TRBJ1-5|NA|TRBV3-1/TRBV3-2|13
TGTGCCAGCAGCCAGGGGGGGGATCAGCCCCAGCATTTT
CASSQGGDQPQHF
>TRBD2|TRBJ2-1|NA|TRBV6-5|15
TGTGCCAGCAGCCAGGGCAACCGCGGGAGCACTGAGCAGTTCTTC
CASSQGNRGSTEQFF
>NA|TRBJ2-3|once|TRBV5-6|14
TGTGCCAGCAGCTTGAGGGGGATCAAGGGTACGCAGTATTTT
CASSLRGIKGTQYF
>NA|TRBJ1-5|few|TRBV5-1|14
TGCGCCAGCAGCTTAACAGGAATTAATCAGCCCCAGCATTTT
CASSLTGINQPQHF
>TRBD1|TRBJ2-5|NA|TRBV27|15
TGTGCCAGCAGTTTATGGGACAGGGACGGGGAGACCCAGTACTTC
CASSLWDRDGETQYF
>NA|TRBJ2-7|NA|TRBV9|14
TGTGCCAGCAGCGTAGGAGGGGGGGCCTACGAGCAGTACTTC
CASSVGGGAYEQYF
>TRBD1|TRBJ1-6|NA|TRBV9|17
TGTGCCAGCAGCGTAGTCGGGGACAGGTTCGATAATTCACCCCTCCACTTT
CASSVVGDRFDNSPLHF
>NA|TRBJ2-3|NA|TRBV4-1|15
TGCGCCAGCAGCCGCGGCCGCGAGGGCGCAGATACGCAGTATTTT
CASSRGREGADTQYF
>NA|TRBJ1-2|NA|TRBV27|13
TGTGCCAGCAGTTTATCCCCCCAGCGGGGCTACACCTTC
CASSLSPQRGYTF
>NA|TRBJ2-1|NA|TRBV19|12
TGTGCCAGTACCCAGGTAGACAATGAGCAGTTCTTC
CASTQVDNEQFF
>NA|TRBJ2-7|NA|TRBV7-2|14
TGTGCCAGCAGCTCCCAATGGGGCGGTTACGAGCAGTACTTC
CASSSQWGGYEQYF
>TRBD1|TRBJ2-5|NA|TRBV7-2|13
TGTGCCAGCACTAGGGGGCAGGGAGAGACCCAGTACTTC
CASTRGQGETQYF
>TRBD1|TRBJ1-5|NA|TRBV5-6|18
TGTGCCAGCGTCCCCTTTACAGGGGGCATAGGAAGCAATCAGCCCCAGCATTTT
CASVPFTGGIGSNQPQHF
>TRBD2|TRBJ2-2|once|TRBV2|16
TGTGCCAGCAGTGAAGCCCGACTAGCGGGGACCGGGGAGCTGTTTTTT
CASSEARLAGTGELFF
>NA|TRBJ1-1|NA|TRBV29-1|14
TGCAGCGTTGCCGCCGGGGGGGGCACCACTGAAGCTTTCTTT
CSVAAGGGTTEAFF
>TRBD2|TRBJ2-6|NA|TRBV28|18
TGTGCCAGCAGTTCCTTGACTAGCGGGTATTCTGGGGCCAACGTCCTGACTTTC
CASSSLTSGYSGANVLTF
>TRBD2|TRBJ2-7|once|TRBV2|12
TGTGCCGGCAAGCGGGGCTCCTACGAGCAGTACTTC
CAGKRGSYEQYF
>NA|TRBJ2-3|few|TRBV28|13
TGTGCCAGCAGTTTATCCGGGGGAGATACGCAGTATTTT
CASSLSGGDTQYF
>TRBD1|TRBJ2-2|NA|TRBV29-1|16
TGCAGCGTTGAACGGCTCGACAGGGGAAACACCGGGGAGCTGTTTTTT
CSVERLDRGNTGELFF
>NA|TRBJ1-1|NA|TRBV19|16
TGTGCCAGTAGGAAGATACAGGGTTACGGGGAAGCTGAAGCTTTCTTT
CASRKIQGYGEAEAFF
>TRBD1|TRBJ1-2|NA|TRBV29-1|12
TGCAGCGTTGCAGGGGGACTCTATGGCTACACCTTC
CSVAGGLYGYTF
>NA|TRBJ1-6|NA|TRBV5-1|14
TGCGCCAGCAGGACTGGACAAGAGAATTCACCCCTCCACTTT
CASRTGQENSPLHF
>NA|TRBJ2-2|NA|TRBV7-7|14
TGTGCTAGCACAAAGGGACTGAACACCGGGGAGCTGTTTTTT
CASTKGLNTGELFF
>NA|TRBJ2-1|NA|TRBV5-1|14
TGCGCCAGCAGCTTGAGGGGGCGGGAAGATGAGCAGTTCTTC
CASSLRGREDEQFF
>NA|TRBJ1-5|NA|TRBV27|12
TGTGCCAGCAGTTTACGGGATCAGCCCCAGCATTTT
CASSLRDQPQHF
>NA|TRBJ1-2|NA|TRBV12-5|13
TGTGCTAGTGGTTACCGGGGAGGTTTTGGCTACACCTTC
CASGYRGGFGYTF
>NA|TRBJ1-1|NA|TRBV18|17
TGTGCCAGCTCTCTCCTCGGCCCCGGGGGGATGAACACTGAAGCTTTCTTT
CASSLLGPGGMNTEAFF
>TRBD1|TRBJ1-1|NA|TRBV5-1|14
TGCGCCAGCAGCCCCGGGACAGGGAACACTGAAGCTTTCTTT
CASSPGTGNTEAFF
>TRBD1|TRBJ1-1|NA|TRBV5-1|15
TGCGCCAGCAGTGTGGCGGGACAGGGGAACACTGAAGCTTTCTTT
CASSVAGQGNTEAFF
>TRBD1|TRBJ2-7|NA|TRBV19|15
TGTGCCAGTAGGGGGCCGAACAGGGGTTCTTACGAGCAGTACTTC
CASRGPNRGSYEQYF
>NA|TRBJ2-7|NA|TRBV6-5|14
TGTGCCAGCACCCTCCGACAGAGCTCCTACGAGCAGTACTTC
CASTLRQSSYEQYF
>NA|TRBJ1-1|NA|TRBV5-6|14
TGTGCCAGCAGCTTGGGACAACAGATCACTGAAGCTTTCTTT
CASSLGQQITEAFF
>NA|TRBJ1-5|NA|TRBV6-5|12
TGTGCCAGCAATACAGGGTATCAGCCCCAGCATTTT
CASNTGYQPQHF
>TRBD1|TRBJ1-5|NA|TRBV2|13
TGTGCCAGCAGTGGGACAGGGGTGCAGCCCCAGCATTTT
CASSGTGVQPQHF
>NA|TRBJ1-1|NA|TRBV7-8|16
TGTGCCAGCAGCCCAGCAGCGGGTGGTCAGAACACTGAAGCTTTCTTT
CASSPAAGGQNTEAFF
>TRBD2|TRBJ2-3|NA|TRBV5-1|16
TGCGCCAGCAGCCCCCCGCTTAGCGGGGGAGGGGATACGCAGTATTTT
CASSPPLSGGGDTQYF